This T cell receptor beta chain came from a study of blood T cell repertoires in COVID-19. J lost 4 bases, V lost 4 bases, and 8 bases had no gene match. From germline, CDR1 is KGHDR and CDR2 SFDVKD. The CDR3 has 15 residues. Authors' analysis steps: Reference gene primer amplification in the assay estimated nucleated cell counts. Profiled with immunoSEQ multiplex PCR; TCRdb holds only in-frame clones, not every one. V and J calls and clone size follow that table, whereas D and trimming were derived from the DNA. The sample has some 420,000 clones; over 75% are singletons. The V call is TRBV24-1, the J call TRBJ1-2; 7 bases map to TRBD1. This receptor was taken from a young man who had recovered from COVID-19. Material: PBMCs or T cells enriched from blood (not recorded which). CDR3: CATSETGTDLYGYTF. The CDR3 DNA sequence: TGTGCCACCAGTGAAACCGGGACAGACCTCTATGGCTACACCTTC.